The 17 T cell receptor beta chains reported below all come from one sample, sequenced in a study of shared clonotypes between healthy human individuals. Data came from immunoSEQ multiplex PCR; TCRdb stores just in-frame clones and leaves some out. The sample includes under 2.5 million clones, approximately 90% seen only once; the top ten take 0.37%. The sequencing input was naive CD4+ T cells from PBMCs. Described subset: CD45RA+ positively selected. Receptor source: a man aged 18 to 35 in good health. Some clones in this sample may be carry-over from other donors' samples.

The CDR3: CASRVGQGTDTQYF. In nucleotides, the CDR3 is TGCGCCAGCAGGGTGGGACAGGGGACAGATACGCAGTATTTT. V and J are TRBV5-1 and TRBJ2-3; 10 bases align to TRBD1. The V segment lost 5 bases and the J segment 3 bases; nucleotides outside the gene matches: 3. Germline CDR1 SGHRS, CDR2 YFSETQ. The CDR3 runs to 14 residues.

CDR3 nucleotides: TGCGCCAGCAGCCTACCAGGGAGGAGTAGGGATGGCTACACCTTC. Protein: CASSLPGRSRDGYTF. The chain recombines TRBV4-1 with TRBJ1-2; D perhaps matches TRBD1 (5 bases). This CDR3 comprises 15 residues. Germline V gene data show CDR1 as MGHRA and CDR2 as YSYEKL. V lost 4 bases and J 6 bases, leaving 18 bases between the germline ends.

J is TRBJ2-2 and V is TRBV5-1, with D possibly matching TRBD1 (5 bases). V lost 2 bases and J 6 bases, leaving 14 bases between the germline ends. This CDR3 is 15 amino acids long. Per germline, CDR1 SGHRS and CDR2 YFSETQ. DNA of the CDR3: TGCGCCAGCAGCTTTATGGCTAGGGGCCCCGGGGAGCTGTTTTTT. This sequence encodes CASSFMARGPGELFF. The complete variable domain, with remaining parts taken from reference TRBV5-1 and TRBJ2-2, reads KAGVTQTPRYLIKTRGQQVTLSCSPISGHRSVSWYQQTPGQGLQFLFEYFSETQRNKGNFPGRFSGRQFSNSRSEMNVSTLELGDSALYLCASSFMARGPGELFFGEGSRLTVL.

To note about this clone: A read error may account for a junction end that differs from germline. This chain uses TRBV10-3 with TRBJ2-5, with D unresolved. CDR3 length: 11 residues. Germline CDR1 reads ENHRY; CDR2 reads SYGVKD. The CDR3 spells CASSYSETQYF. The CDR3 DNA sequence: TGTGCCAGCAGTTACTCAGAGACCCAGTACTTC.

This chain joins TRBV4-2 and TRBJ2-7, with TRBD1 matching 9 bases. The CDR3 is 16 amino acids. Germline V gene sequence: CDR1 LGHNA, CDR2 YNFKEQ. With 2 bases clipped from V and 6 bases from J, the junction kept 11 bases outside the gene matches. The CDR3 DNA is TGTGCCAGCAGCCAAAAGACAGGGGGGGCTCCGGGCGAGCAGTACTTC. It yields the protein CASSQKTGGAPGEQYF.

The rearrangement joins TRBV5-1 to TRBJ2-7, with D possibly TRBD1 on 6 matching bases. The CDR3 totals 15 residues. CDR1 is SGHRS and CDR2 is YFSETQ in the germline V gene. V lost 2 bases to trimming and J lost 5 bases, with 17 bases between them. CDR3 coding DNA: TGCGCCAGCAGCTTATTGACAGGTCCGTTTGACGAGCAGTACTTC. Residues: CASSLLTGPFDEQYF.

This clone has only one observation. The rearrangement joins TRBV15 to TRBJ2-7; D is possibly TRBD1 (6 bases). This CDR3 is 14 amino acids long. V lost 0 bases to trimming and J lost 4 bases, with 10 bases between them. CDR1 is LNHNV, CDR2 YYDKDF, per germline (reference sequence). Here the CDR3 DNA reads TGTGCCACCAGCAGAGAAAAAGGACAGTACGAGCAGTACTTC. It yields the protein CATSREKGQYEQYF.

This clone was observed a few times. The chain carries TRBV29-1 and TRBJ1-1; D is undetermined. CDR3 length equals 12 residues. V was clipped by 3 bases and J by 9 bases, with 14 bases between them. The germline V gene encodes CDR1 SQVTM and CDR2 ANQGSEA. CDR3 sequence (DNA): TGCAGCGTTGACAGCGTGACCGCTCAAGCTTTCTTT. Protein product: CSVDSVTAQAFF.

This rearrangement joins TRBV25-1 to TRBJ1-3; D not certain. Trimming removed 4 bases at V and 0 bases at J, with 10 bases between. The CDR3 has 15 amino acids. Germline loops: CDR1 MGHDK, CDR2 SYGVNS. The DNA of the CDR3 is TGTGCCAGCAGTGTACGGCTAGGCTCTGGAAACACCATATATTTT. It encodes CASSVRLGSGNTIYF.

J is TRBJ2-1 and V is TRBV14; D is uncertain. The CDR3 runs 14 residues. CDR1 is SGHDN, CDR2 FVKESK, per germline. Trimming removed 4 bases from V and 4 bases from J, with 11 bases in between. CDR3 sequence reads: CASSREIFYNEQFF. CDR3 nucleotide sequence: TGTGCCAGCAGCCGAGAGATATTTTACAATGAGCAGTTCTTC.

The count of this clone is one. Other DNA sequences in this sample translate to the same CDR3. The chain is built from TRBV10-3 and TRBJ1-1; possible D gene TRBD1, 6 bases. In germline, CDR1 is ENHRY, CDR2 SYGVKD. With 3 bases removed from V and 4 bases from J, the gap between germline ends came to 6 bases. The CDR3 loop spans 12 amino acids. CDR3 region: CAISEGGTEAFF. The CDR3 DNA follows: TGTGCCATCAGTGAAGGGGGCACTGAAGCTTTCTTT.

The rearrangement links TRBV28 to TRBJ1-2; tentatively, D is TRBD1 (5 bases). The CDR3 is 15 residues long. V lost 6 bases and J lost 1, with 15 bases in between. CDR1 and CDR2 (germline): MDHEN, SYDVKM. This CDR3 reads CASRVVGAGNYGYTF. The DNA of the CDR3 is TGTGCCAGCAGAGTGGTAGGGGCCGGTAACTATGGCTACACCTTC.

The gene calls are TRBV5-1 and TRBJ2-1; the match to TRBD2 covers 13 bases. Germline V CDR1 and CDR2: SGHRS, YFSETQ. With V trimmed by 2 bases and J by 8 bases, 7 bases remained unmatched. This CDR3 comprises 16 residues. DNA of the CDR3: TGCGCCAGCAGCTTAAGCGGACTAGCGGGAGCGGATGAGCAGTTCTTC. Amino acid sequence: CASSLSGLAGADEQFF.

The CDR3 is CAWSVRVFSYEQYF. As DNA, the CDR3 is TGTGCCTGGAGTGTACGGGTTTTCTCCTACGAGCAGTACTTC. The gene calls are TRBV30 and TRBJ2-7; D is unresolved. Germline-derived CDR1 and CDR2 are GTSNPN and SVGIG (reference sequence). The CDR3 runs to 14 residues. Trimming cost V 0 bases and J 0 bases, with 9 bases left between them.

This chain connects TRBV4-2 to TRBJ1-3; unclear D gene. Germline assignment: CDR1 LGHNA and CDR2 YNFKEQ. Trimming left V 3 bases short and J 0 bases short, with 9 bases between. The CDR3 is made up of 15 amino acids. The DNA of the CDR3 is TGTGCCAGCAGCCAGGTTTCGACCTCTGGAAACACCATATATTTT. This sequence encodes CASSQVSTSGNTIYF.

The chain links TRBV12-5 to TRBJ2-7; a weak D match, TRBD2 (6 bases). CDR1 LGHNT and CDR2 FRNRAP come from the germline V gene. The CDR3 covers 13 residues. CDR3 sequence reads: CARKDGSSYEQYF. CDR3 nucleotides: TGTGCCAGAAAAGACGGGAGCTCCTACGAGCAGTACTTC.

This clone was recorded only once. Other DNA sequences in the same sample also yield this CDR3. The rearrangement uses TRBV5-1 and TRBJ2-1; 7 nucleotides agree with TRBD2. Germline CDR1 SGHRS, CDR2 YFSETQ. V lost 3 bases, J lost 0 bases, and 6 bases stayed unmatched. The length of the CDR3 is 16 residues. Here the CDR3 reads CASSSLADSSYNEQFF. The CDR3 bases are TGCGCCAGCAGCTCCCTAGCGGATAGCTCCTACAATGAGCAGTTCTTC.